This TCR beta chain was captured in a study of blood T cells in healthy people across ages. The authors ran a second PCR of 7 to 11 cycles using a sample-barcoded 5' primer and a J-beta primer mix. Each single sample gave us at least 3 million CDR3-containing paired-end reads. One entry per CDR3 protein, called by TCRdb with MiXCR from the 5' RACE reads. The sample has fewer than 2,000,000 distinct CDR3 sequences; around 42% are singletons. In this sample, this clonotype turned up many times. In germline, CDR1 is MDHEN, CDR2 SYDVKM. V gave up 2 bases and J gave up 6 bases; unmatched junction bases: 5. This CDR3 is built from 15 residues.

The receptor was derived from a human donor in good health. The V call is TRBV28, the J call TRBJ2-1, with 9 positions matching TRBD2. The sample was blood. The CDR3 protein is CASSLTSGGINEQFF. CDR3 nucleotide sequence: TGTGCCAGCAGTTTAACCAGCGGGGGGATCAATGAGCAGTTCTTC. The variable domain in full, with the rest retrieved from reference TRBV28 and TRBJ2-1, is DVKVTQSSRYLVKRTGEKVFLECVQDMDHENMFWYRQDPGLGLRLIYFSYDVKMKEKGDIPEGYSVSREKKERFSLILESASTNQTSMYLCASSLTSGGINEQFFGPGTRLTVL.